The following is a TCR beta chain sequence with its context. The CDR3 extends over 15 amino acids. Germline loops: CDR1 SGDLS, CDR2 YYNGEE. V shed 2 bases and J 5 bases; nucleotides not matched to a gene: 9. This entry belongs to a study of blood T cell repertoires in COVID-19. Across the whole study: Collection of acute and convalescent COVID-19 samples took place in the United States, Italy and Spain. PBMCs, B-cell-depleted T cells, or T cells provided the cDNA or gDNA that made up the material.

As originally analysed: Reference gene primer amplification yielded estimated nucleated cell counts. Generated by immunoSEQ multiplex PCR, the TCRdb table keeps only in-frame clones and is missing some. V and J calls and clone size follow that table, whereas D and trimming were derived from the DNA. The sample carries around 250,000 clones, approximately 82% recorded once. Sequencing was performed on peripheral blood. The chain combines TRBV9 with TRBJ2-5; 7 positions agree with TRBD2. The receptor's source is a woman aged 18-29 years with acute or convalescent COVID-19. The CDR3: CASSVRRGFAETQYF. DNA for the CDR3: TGTGCCAGCAGCGTCCGGCGGGGGTTCGCGGAGACCCAGTACTTC.